This T cell receptor (beta chain) was observed in a study of PD-1 blockade in classical Hodgkin lymphoma. Time point meaning: cycle 4 day 1 (C4D1), after less than seven weeks of nivolumab. Every patient relapsed after autologous stem cell transplantation, and brentuximab vedotin exposure varied. Relapsed/refractory classical Hodgkin lymphoma patients had complete, partial or progressive responses. Study observations and caveats: Lower baseline TCR diversity was reported for newly diagnosed patients than for healthy donors. Whoever responded completely had baseline diversity much like that seen in newly diagnosed patients.

Sequencing used immunoSEQ multiplex PCR; TCRdb keeps in-frame clones, though not all of them. The data hold 100,000 or so clones, with 89% observed a single time. Trimming cost V 7 bases and J 5 bases, with 20 bases left between them. Germline-derived CDR1 and CDR2 are GTSNPN and SVGIG (reference sequence). The CDR3 has 14 residues. On this clone: Its antigen remains unknown.

Sequenced here: peripheral blood mononuclear cells (PBMCs), sampled before the fourth cycle of nivolumab. The chain combines TRBV30 with TRBJ2-5; maybe TRBD1 (5 bases). This TCR derives from a human donor with classical Hodgkin lymphoma. The CDR3 spells CALKPQGGGETQYF. CDR3 DNA sequence: TGTGCCTTAAAGCCCCAGGGTGGTGGGGAGACCCAGTACTTC.